The source of this T cell receptor (beta chain) is a study of shared clonotypes between healthy human individuals. Study conclusions and caveats: Exclusively blood specimens were collected; tissue repertoires likely differ.

Generated by immunoSEQ multiplex PCR, the TCRdb table keeps only in-frame clones and is missing some. The profile shows about 490,000 clones, less than 80% of them singletons. Unsorted samples, those not sorted, used some 90 million PBMCs for genomic DNA. The CDR3 loop spans 15 amino acids. Germline CDR1 SEHNR, CDR2 FQNEAQ (reference sequence). Trimming took off 0 bases at V and 3 bases at J, with 11 bases between the two ends. Concerning this clone: Its antigen is not identified.

The TCR originated in a woman aged 40 to 55 in good health. Some clones in this sample may be carry-over from other donors' samples. Sequencing was done on a sample of PBMCs. The chain employs TRBV7-9 and TRBJ2-5, with a possible D match to TRBD2 (6 bases). The CDR3 is CASSLAAGTEETQYF. The CDR3 DNA follows: TGTGCCAGCAGCTTAGCGGCCGGGACTGAAGAGACCCAGTACTTC.